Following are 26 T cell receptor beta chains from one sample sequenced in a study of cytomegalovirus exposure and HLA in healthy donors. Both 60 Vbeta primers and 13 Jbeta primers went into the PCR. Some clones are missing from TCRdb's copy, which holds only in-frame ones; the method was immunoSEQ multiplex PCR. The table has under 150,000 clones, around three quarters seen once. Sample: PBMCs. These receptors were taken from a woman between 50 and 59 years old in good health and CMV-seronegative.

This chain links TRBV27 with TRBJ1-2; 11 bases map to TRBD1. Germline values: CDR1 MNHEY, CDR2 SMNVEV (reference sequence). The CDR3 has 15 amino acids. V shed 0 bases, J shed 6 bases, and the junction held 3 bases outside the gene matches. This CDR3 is CASSLSGTGGNGYTF. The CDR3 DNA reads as TGTGCCAGCAGTTTATCGGGGACAGGGGGGAATGGCTACACCTTC.

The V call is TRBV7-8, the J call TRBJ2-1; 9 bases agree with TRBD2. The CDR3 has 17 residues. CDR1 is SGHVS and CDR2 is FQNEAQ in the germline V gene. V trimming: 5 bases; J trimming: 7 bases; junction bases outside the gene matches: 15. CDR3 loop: CASSLRGTSNYINEQFF. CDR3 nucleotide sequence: TGTGCCAGCAGCCTAAGGGGGACTAGCAATTACATTAATGAGCAGTTCTTC.

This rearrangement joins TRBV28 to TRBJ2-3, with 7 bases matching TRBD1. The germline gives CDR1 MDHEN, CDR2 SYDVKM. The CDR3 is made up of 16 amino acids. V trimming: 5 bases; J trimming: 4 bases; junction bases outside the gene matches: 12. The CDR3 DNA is TGTGCCAGCAGTAAATTAGGGGGCGGCCCTTCAGATACGCAGTATTTT. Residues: CASSKLGGGPSDTQYF.

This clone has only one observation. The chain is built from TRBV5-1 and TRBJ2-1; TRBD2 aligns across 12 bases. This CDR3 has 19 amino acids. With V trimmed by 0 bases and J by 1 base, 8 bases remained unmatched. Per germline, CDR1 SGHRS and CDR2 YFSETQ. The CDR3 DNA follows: TGCGCCAGCAGCTTGGCGCGCCTAGCGGGAGGGCCGTCCTACAATGAGCAGTTCTTC. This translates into CASSLARLAGGPSYNEQFF.

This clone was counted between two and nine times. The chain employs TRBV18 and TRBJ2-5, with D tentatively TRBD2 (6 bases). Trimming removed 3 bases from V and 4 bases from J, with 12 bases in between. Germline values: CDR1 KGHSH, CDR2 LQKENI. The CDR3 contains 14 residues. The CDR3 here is CASSPETSGETQYF. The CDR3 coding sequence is TGTGCCAGCTCACCGGAGACTAGTGGAGAGACCCAGTACTTC.

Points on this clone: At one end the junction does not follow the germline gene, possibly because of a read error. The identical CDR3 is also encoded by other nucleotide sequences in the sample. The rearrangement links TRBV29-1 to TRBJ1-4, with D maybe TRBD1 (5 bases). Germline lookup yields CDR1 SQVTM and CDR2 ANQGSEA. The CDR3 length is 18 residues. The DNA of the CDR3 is TGTAGAGTCAATTGGGGCCAGGGAATTATTGCCGCGAAAGAAAAACTGTTTTTT. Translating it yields CRVNWGQGIIAAKEKLFF.

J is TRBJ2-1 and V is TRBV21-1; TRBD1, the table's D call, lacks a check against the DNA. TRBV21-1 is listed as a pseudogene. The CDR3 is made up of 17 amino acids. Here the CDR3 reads CASSKGRRTGIYNEQFF. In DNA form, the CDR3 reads TGTGCCAGCAGCAAAGGCCGGAGGACAGGAATTTACAATGAGCAGTTCTTC.

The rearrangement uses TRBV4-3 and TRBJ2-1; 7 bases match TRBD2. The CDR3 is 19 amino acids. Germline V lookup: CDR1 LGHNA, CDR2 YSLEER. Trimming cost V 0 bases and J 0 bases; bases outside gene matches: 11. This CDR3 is CASSQDLASGTSSYNEQFF. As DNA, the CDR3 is TGCGCCAGCAGCCAAGATCTGGCTAGCGGAACGAGCTCCTACAATGAGCAGTTCTTC.

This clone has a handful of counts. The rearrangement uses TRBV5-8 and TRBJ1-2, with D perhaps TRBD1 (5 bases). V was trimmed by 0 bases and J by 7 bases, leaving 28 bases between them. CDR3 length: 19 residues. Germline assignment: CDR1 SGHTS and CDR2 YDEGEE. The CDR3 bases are TGTGCCAGCAGCTTGGATGGGGCTAGAAGGGCCCTGTTAACGTCTGGCTACACCTTC. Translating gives CASSLDGARRALLTSGYTF.

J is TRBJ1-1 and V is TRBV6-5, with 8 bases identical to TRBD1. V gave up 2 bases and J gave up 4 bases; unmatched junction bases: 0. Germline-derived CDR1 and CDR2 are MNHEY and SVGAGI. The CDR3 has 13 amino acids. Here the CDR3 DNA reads TGTGCCAGCAGTTACACAGGGGGCACTGAAGCTTTCTTT. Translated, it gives CASSYTGGTEAFF.

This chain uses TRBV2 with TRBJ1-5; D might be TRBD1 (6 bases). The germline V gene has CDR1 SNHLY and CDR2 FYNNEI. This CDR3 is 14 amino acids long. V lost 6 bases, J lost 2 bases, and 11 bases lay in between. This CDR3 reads CASSVEGGNQPQHF. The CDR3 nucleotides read TGTGCCAGCAGCGTCGAGGGGGGCAATCAGCCCCAGCATTTT.

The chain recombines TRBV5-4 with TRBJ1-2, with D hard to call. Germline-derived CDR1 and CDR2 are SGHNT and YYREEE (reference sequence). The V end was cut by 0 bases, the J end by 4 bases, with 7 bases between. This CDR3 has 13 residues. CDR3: CASSLVCGYGYTF. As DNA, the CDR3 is TGTGCCAGCAGCTTGGTTTGCGGCTATGGCTACACCTTC.

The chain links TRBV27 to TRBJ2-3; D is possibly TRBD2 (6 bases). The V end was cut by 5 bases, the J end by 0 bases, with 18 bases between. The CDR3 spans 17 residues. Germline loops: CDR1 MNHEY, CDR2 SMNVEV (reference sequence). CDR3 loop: CASSPERGGPSTDTQYF. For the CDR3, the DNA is TGTGCCAGCAGTCCTGAACGGGGAGGACCTAGCACAGATACGCAGTATTTT.

CDR3 loop: CASSFQDRGNSGYTF. CDR3 nucleotide sequence: TGTGCCAGCAGCTTCCAGGACAGGGGTAATTCTGGCTACACCTTC. The chain joins TRBV4-2 to TRBJ1-2, with 9 bases fitting TRBD1. Trimming took 5 bases from V and 7 from J; bases not matched to a gene: 11. The germline gives CDR1 LGHNA, CDR2 YNFKEQ. The CDR3 consists of 15 residues.

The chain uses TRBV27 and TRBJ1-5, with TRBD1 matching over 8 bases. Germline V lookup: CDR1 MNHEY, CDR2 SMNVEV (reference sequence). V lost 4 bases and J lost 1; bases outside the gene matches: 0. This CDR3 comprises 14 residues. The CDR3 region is CASSWTGSNQPQHF. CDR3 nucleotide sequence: TGTGCCAGCAGTTGGACAGGGAGCAATCAGCCCCAGCATTTT.

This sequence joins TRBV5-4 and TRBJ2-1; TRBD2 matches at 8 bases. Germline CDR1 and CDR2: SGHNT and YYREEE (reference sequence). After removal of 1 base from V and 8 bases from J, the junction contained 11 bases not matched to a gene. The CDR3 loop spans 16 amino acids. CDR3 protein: CASSLRTGGPRDEQFF. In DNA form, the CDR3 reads TGTGCCAGCAGCTTGAGGACGGGAGGGCCGAGGGATGAGCAGTTCTTC.

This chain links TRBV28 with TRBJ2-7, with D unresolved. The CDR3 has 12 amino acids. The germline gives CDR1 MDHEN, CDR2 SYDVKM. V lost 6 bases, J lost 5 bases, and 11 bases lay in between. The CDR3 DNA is TGTGCCAGCAGCACTAATATGCACGAGCAGTACTTC. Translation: CASSTNMHEQYF.

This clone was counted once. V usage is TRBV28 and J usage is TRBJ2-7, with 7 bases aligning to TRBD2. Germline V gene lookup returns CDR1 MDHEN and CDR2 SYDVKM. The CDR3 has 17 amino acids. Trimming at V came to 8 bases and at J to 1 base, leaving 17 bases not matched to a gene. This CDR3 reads CASRFVGGSRASYEQYF. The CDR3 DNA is TGTGCCAGCCGCTTCGTGGGGGGGAGCCGAGCTTCCTACGAGCAGTACTTC.

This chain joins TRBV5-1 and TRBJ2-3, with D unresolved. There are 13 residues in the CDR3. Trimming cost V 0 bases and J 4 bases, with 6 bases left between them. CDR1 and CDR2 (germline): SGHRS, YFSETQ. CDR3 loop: CASSLARADTQYF. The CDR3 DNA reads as TGCGCCAGCAGCTTGGCCCGGGCAGATACGCAGTATTTT.

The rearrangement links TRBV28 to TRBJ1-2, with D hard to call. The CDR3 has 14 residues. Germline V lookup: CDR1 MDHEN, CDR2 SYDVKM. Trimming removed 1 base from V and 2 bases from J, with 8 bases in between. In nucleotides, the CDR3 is TGTGCCAGCAGTTTATTGACTGGCAACTATGGCTACACCTTC. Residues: CASSLLTGNYGYTF.

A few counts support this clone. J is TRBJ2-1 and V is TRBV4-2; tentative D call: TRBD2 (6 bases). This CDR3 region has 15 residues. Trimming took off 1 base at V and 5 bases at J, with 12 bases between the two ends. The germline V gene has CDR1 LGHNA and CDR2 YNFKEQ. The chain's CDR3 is CASSQVTSRHNEQFF. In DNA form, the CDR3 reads TGTGCCAGCAGCCAAGTCACTAGCCGACACAATGAGCAGTTCTTC.

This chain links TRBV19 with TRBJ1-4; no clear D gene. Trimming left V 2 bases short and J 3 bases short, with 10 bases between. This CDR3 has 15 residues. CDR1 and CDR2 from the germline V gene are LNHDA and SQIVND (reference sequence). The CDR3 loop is CASSILPGPNEKLFF. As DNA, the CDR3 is TGTGCCAGTAGTATACTACCAGGTCCTAATGAAAAACTGTTTTTT.

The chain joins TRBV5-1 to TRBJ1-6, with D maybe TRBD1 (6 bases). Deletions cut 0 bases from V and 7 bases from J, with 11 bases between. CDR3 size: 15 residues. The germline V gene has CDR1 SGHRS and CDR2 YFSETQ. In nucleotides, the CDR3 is TGCGCCAGCAGCTTGGGGGCAGGGGAAAATTCACCCCTCCACTTT. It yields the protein CASSLGAGENSPLHF.

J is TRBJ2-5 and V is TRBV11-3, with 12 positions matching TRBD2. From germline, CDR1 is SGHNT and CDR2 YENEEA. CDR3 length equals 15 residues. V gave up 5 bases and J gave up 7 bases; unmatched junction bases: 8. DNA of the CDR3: TGTGCCAGCAGCCAACCAGAGGGACTAGCGGGGACCCAGTACTTC. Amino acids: CASSQPEGLAGTQYF.

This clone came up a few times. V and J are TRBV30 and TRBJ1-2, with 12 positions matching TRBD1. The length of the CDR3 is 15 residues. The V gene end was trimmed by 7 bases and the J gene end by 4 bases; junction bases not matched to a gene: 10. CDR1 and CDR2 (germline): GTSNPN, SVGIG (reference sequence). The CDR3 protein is CASQGSGQGAYGYTF. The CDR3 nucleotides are TGTGCCTCCCAAGGCTCGGGACAGGGGGCCTATGGCTACACCTTC. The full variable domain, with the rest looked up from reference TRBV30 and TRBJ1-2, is SQTIHQWPATLVQPVGSPLSLECTVEGTSNPNLYWYRQAAGRGLQLLFYSVGIGQISSEVPQNLSASRPQDRQFILSSKKLLLSDSGFYLCASQGSGQGAYGYTFGSGTRLTVV.

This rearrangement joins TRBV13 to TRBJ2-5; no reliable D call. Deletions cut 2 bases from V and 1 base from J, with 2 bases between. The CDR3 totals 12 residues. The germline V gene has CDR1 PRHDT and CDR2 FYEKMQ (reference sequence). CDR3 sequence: CASSLLQETQYF. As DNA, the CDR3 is TGTGCCAGCAGCTTACTCCAAGAGACCCAGTACTTC.